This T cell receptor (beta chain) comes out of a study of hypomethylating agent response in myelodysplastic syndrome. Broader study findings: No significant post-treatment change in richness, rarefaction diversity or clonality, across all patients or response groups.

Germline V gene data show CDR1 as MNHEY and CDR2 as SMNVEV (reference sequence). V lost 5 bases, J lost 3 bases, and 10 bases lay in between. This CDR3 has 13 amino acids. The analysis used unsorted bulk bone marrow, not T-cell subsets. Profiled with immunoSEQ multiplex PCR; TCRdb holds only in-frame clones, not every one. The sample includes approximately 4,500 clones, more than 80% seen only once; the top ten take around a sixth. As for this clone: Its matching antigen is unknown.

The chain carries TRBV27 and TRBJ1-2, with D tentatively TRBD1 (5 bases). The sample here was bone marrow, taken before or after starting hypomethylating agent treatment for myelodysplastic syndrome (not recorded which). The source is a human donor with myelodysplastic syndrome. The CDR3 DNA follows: TGTGCCAGCAGTCGGGACCTGGACTATGGCTACACCTTC. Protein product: CASSRDLDYGYTF.